The 7 T cell receptor beta chains listed next were all sequenced from one sample in a study of blood T cell repertoires in COVID-19 (dated by TCRdb to the early 2020s). The library relied on the immunoSEQ multiplex PCR assay. The table was pulled from immuneACCESS by TCRdb, which kept in-frame rearrangements only. Such tables lose some clones; where checked, under half of the loss comes from unresolved V genes, and the rest has no known cause. The sample contains over 350,000 clones, approximately 87% of them found a single time. The ten largest account for about 10% of the sample. Input material: PBMCs or T cells enriched from blood (not recorded which). The receptors come from a woman in her 50s who had recovered from COVID-19.

The genes are TRBV19 and TRBJ1-2, with D possibly matching TRBD1 (5 bases). This CDR3 region has 12 residues. Germline values: CDR1 LNHDA, CDR2 SQIVND (reference sequence). V shed 3 bases and J shed 8 bases, with 10 bases lying between them. CDR3 residues: CASSIQGGGYTF. The CDR3 coding sequence is TGTGCCAGTAGTATCCAGGGAGGCGGCTACACCTTC.

This clone was seen only a few times. The rearrangement joins TRBV12-3 or TRBV12-4 to TRBJ2-1, with D maybe TRBD1 (6 bases). Trimming shortened V by 5 bases and J by 6 bases, and 8 bases separated the two germline ends. The CDR3 extends over 12 amino acids. The CDR3: CASSLQGNEQFF. The CDR3 DNA reads as TGTGCCAGCAGTCTACAGGGCAATGAGCAGTTCTTC.

This rearrangement joins TRBV5-1 to TRBJ2-7, with D hard to call. Germline assignment: CDR1 SGHRS and CDR2 YFSETQ. V was cut by 1 base and J by 1 base, with 9 bases left in between. The CDR3 spans 14 residues. The CDR3, as DNA: TGCGCCAGCAGCTTGCCTGGCCTTTCCTACGAGCAGTACTTC. As protein: CASSLPGLSYEQYF.

With regard to this clone: The same CDR3 can be traced to other DNA sequences in this sample. As DNA, the CDR3 is TGTGCCTGGAGCGGACAGGGCAACACTGAAGCTTTCTTT. Translated: CAWSGQGNTEAFF. This chain links TRBV30 with TRBJ1-1; the match to TRBD1 covers 8 bases. CDR1 is GTSNPN, CDR2 SVGIG, per germline (reference sequence). The CDR3 spans 13 residues. Unmatched junction bases numbered 2, after V lost 3 bases and J lost 2 bases.

The V and J genes are TRBV5-6 and TRBJ1-6; 8 bases agree with TRBD1. Germline V lookup: CDR1 SGHDT, CDR2 YYEEEE. The CDR3 has 14 residues. J lost 7 bases, V lost 4 bases, and 4 bases had no gene match. DNA for the CDR3: TGTGCCAGCAGCGCGGGACAGGTCAATTCACCCCTCCACTTT. Translating it yields CASSAGQVNSPLHF. Drawing the rest from reference TRBV5-6 and TRBJ1-6, the complete variable domain is DAGVTQSPTHLIKTRGQQVTLRCSPKSGHDTVSWYQQALGQGPQFIFQYYEEEERQRGNFPDRFSGHQFPNYSSELNVNALLLGDSALYLCASSAGQVNSPLHFGNGTRLTVT.

This chain connects TRBV6-2 or TRBV6-3 to TRBJ2-7; D may be TRBD2 (7 bases). The CDR3 is 14 residues long. Germline-derived CDR1 and CDR2 are MNHEY and SVGEGT. The germline V and J ends were trimmed by 5 bases and 6 bases, with 17 bases remaining between them. The chain's CDR3 is CASSHGEGGAEQYF. The DNA for the CDR3 is TGTGCCAGCAGTCATGGAGAGGGGGGGGCCGAGCAGTACTTC.

The gene calls are TRBV28 and TRBJ2-7; possible D gene TRBD2, 5 bases. The germline V and J ends were trimmed by 3 bases and 6 bases, with 24 bases remaining between them. The germline gives CDR1 MDHEN, CDR2 SYDVKM. The CDR3 is 17 residues long. The CDR3 loop is CASSFGLKAGGPLEQYF. CDR3 DNA: TGTGCCAGCAGTTTTGGTTTAAAGGCAGGCGGGCCCCTCGAGCAGTACTTC.